This entry features one TCR beta chain sequence. The record originates from a study of cytomegalovirus exposure and HLA in healthy donors. Both 60 Vbeta primers and 13 Jbeta primers went into the PCR. Sequenced by immunoSEQ multiplex PCR; TCRdb stores in-frame clones only, minus some. The table includes about 190,000 clones, 81% detected once. Between the trimmed V and J ends, which lost 1 base and 3 bases, there was a span of 18 bases. CDR3 length equals 18 residues. Germline-derived CDR1 and CDR2 are KGHSH and LQKENI. The sequencing input was PBMCs. The clonotype was recovered from a man in his fifties or sixties in good health and CMV-seronegative. V gene TRBV18 combines with J gene TRBJ1-4, with D tentatively TRBD1 (5 bases). CDR3 sequence: CASSPRGSEGSANEKLFF. The CDR3 region has the DNA TGTGCCAGCTCACCACGAGGATCGGAGGGGTCGGCTAATGAAAAACTGTTTTTT.